This record concerns one TCR beta chain sequence. This entry is derived from a study of blood T cell repertoires in COVID-19. Study information: Researchers got acute and convalescent COVID-19 samples from the United States, Italy and Spain.

This CDR3 spans 16 amino acids. The V gene's germline CDR1 is SGDLS and CDR2 YYNGEE. Trimming took 0 bases from V and 2 from J; bases not matched to a gene: 3. Authors' analysis steps: It was from reference gene primer amplification that nucleated cell counts were estimated. Profiled with immunoSEQ multiplex PCR; TCRdb holds only in-frame clones, not every one. V and J calls and clone size are those listed in that table; D and trimming were worked out from the DNA. This sample has under 300,000 clones, with roughly 88% found just once. The chain couples TRBV9 to TRBJ2-1, with TRBD2 matching over 9 bases. The clonotype comes from a woman in her forties who had recovered from COVID-19. Sequencing used peripheral blood. CDR3 in DNA: TGTGCCAGCAGCGTAGTGTCTAGCGGGGCCTACAATGAGCAGTTCTTC. This codes for CASSVVSSGAYNEQFF.